This entry concerns a single T cell receptor beta chain. Its antigen is not known. The sample belongs to a study of cytomegalovirus exposure and HLA in healthy donors. Study at large: Researchers found that about four fifths of under 450 genotyped donors fell within the Caucasian-associated ancestry cluster. Study results and caveats: Listed as cytomegalovirus-associated were over 150 TCR beta chains. Generally TCR sequences proved uncommon, though certain public TCRs appeared in numerous donors.

Healthy bone marrow donors formed the donor group. V shed 3 bases and J 0 bases; nucleotides not matched to a gene: 12. Germline CDR1 is SQVTM and CDR2 is ANQGSEA. The CDR3 length is 17 residues. Primers included in the PCR were 60 Vbeta and 13 Jbeta primers. This table comes from immunoSEQ multiplex PCR, and its TCRdb copy is limited to in-frame clones, with some not included. The sample yields some 190,000 clones, around 82% seen once. The material sequenced was PBMCs. The sequence was collected from a young man in good health and CMV-seronegative. The chain employs TRBV29-1 and TRBJ2-7; TRBD2 matches 9 bases. CDR3 sequence (DNA): TGCAGCGTTGATTTTGGGGGTAGCGGGGGCCTCTCCTACGAGCAGTACTTC. This codes for CSVDFGGSGGLSYEQYF.